What follows describes a single T cell receptor (beta chain). Its antigen is unknown. This specimen comes from a study of blood T cells in healthy people across ages. The CDR3 is 15 residues long. Germline CDR1 SGHRS, CDR2 YFSETQ. With V trimmed by 4 bases and J by 4 bases, 10 bases remained unmatched. A J-beta primer mix and a sample-barcoded 5' primer were used in a second PCR of about 7 to 12 cycles. Carrying 12 random nucleotides, a template-switch adaptor labeled each individual cDNA molecule. From the 5' RACE reads, TCRdb called clonotypes with MiXCR, one entry per CDR3 protein. The sample gives roughly 700,000 distinct CDR3 sequences, 49% of which show up once; 30% to 35% is in the top ten. Isolation per sample recovered at least 6 million PBMCs. Study-wide points: Unsorted PBMCs ruled out conclusive naive versus antigen-experienced comparison. Greater diversity and more naive CD4+ cells were seen in long-lived donors than in aged donors.

The chain uses TRBV5-1 and TRBJ2-5, with 7 bases that match TRBD2. The receptor comes from a woman in her sixties or seventies in good health. Material for sequencing was blood. The CDR3 sequence: CASSREDGPGETQYF. In nucleotides, the CDR3 is TGCGCCAGCAGCCGGGAGGATGGGCCGGGAGAGACCCAGTACTTC.